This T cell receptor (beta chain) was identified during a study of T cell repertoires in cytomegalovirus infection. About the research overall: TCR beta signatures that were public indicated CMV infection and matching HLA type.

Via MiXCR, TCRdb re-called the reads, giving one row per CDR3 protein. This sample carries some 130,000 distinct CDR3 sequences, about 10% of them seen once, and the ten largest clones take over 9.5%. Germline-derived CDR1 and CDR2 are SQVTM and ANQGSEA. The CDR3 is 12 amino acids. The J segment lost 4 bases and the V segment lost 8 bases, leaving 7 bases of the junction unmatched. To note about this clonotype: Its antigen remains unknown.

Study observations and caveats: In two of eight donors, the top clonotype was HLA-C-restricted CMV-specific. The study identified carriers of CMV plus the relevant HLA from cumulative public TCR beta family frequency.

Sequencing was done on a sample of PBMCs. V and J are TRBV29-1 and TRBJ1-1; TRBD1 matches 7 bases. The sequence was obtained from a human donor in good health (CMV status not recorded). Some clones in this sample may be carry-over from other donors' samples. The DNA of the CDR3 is TGCAGCACCCGACAGGGAAGCACTGAAGCTTTCTTT. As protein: CSTRQGSTEAFF.